The next 13 T cell receptor beta chains were all read from a single sample in a study of blood T cell repertoires in COVID-19. TCRdb keeps only in-frame clones here, not all; method: immunoSEQ multiplex PCR. The data contain around 140,000 clones, roughly 88% of them singletons. The sample comprised peripheral blood. These receptor sequences come from a man in his 70s with acute or convalescent COVID-19.

The chain employs TRBV9 and TRBJ2-1; 9 bases match TRBD1. CDR1 SGDLS and CDR2 YYNGEE come from the germline V gene. The CDR3 loop spans 14 amino acids. Trimming cost V 4 bases and J 9 bases; bases outside gene matches: 8. The CDR3 DNA reads TGTGCCAGCAGCACTTGGACAGGGGAGGGTGAGCAGTTCTTC. It yields the protein CASSTWTGEGEQFF.

The chain has TRBV23-1 and TRBJ2-7; D is undetermined. Being an ORF, TRBV23-1 has a function that is uncertain. The CDR3 totals 21 residues. V lost 5 bases to trimming and J lost 3 bases, with 35 bases between them. The CDR3 DNA reads as TGCGCCAGCAGTAGGTACTCCTCCGCTACTACTAAGGTCTTCCCCTACTACGAGCAGTACTTC. Translated, it gives CASSRYSSATTKVFPYYEQYF.

The rearrangement joins TRBV2 to TRBJ1-4, with D unresolved. Germline assignment: CDR1 SNHLY and CDR2 FYNNEI. The CDR3 extends over 13 amino acids. The ends were cut back, 11 bases at V and 8 bases at J, with 18 bases in the middle. Here the CDR3 DNA reads TGTGCCTCGCACGGGGTAGGCTGGGAAAAACTGTTTTTT. It encodes CASHGVGWEKLFF.

This clone was found a few times. The genes are TRBV5-4 and TRBJ2-1; possibly TRBD2 for D (6 bases). This CDR3 has 14 residues. Trimming took 0 bases from V and 3 from J, leaving 7 bases between them. The V gene's germline CDR1 is SGHNT and CDR2 YYREEE (reference sequence). The CDR3 region has the DNA TGTGCCAGCAGCTTGGCGGGAGACTACAATGAGCAGTTCTTC. Protein product: CASSLAGDYNEQFF.

This clone was seen only a few times. V gene TRBV27 combines with J gene TRBJ2-3, with 9 bases fitting TRBD2. The germline CDR1 and CDR2 sequences are MNHEY and SMNVEV (reference sequence). CDR3 length equals 18 residues. With V trimmed by 3 bases and J by 4 bases, 14 bases remained unmatched. DNA of the CDR3: TGTGCCAGCAGTTTTAGGGGGACTAGGGCGGGAGGGTCAGATACGCAGTATTTT. This sequence encodes CASSFRGTRAGGSDTQYF.

Here the CDR3 DNA reads TGTGCCACCAGCGGAAGTCACAGGTATAACACTGAAGCTTTCTTT. This gives the protein CATSGSHRYNTEAFF. This chain links TRBV15 with TRBJ1-1, with D perhaps TRBD1 (5 bases). This CDR3 is built from 15 residues. V lost 5 bases, J lost 2 bases, and 15 bases lay in between. The V gene's germline CDR1 is LNHNV and CDR2 YYDKDF (reference sequence).

This clone was detected only once. The chain is built from TRBV6-4 and TRBJ2-2; a possible D gene is TRBD2 (5 bases). This CDR3 is built from 13 residues. Trimming shortened V by 5 bases and J by 7 bases, and 11 bases separated the two germline ends. Germline V CDR1 and CDR2: MRHNA, SNTAGT. The CDR3 loop reads CASSSGEIGELFF. The CDR3, as DNA: TGTGCCAGCAGTTCCGGGGAAATCGGGGAGCTGTTTTTT.

The V gene is TRBV29-1, the J gene TRBJ1-3; D unresolved. V lost 4 bases and J 4 bases, leaving 14 bases between the germline ends. Germline V gene data show CDR1 as SQVTM and CDR2 as ANQGSEA. CDR3 size: 14 residues. This CDR3 is CSVGADSGGNTIYF. Here the CDR3 DNA reads TGCAGCGTTGGGGCGGACTCGGGGGGAAACACCATATATTTT.

The rearrangement joins TRBV18 to TRBJ1-1, with D perhaps matching TRBD1 (5 bases). The CDR3 is 13 amino acids. Between the trimmed V and J ends, which lost 4 bases and 2 bases, there was a span of 8 bases. The germline V gene encodes CDR1 KGHSH and CDR2 LQKENI. CDR3 DNA: TGTGCCAGCTCACTGGGACTAAACACTGAAGCTTTCTTT. It specifies CASSLGLNTEAFF.

This sequence joins TRBV6-5 and TRBJ2-7, with D possibly TRBD2 on 5 matching bases. Deletions cut 6 bases from V and 0 bases from J, with 6 bases between. This CDR3 contains 12 residues. Per germline, CDR1 MNHEY and CDR2 SVGAGI. The CDR3 sequence: CASRGSSYEQYF. The CDR3 nucleotides are TGTGCCAGCAGGGGGAGCTCCTACGAGCAGTACTTC.

This chain uses TRBV12-3 or TRBV12-4 with TRBJ2-2, with unresolved D. Trimming took off 5 bases at V and 4 bases at J, with 5 bases between the two ends. The CDR3 is 12 residues long. The CDR3 region is CASSPITGELFF. In DNA form, the CDR3 reads TGTGCCAGCAGTCCTATCACCGGGGAGCTGTTTTTT.

The chain employs TRBV7-9 and TRBJ2-1; D perhaps matches TRBD2 (5 bases). The CDR3 is made up of 13 amino acids. V dropped 5 bases and J dropped 5 bases, with 10 bases sitting between them. Germline loops: CDR1 SEHNR, CDR2 FQNEAQ (reference sequence). This chain's CDR3 is CASSTTGNNEQFF. CDR3 sequence (DNA): TGTGCCAGCAGCACTACGGGGAACAATGAGCAGTTCTTC.

The chain is built from TRBV2 and TRBJ1-5, with D unresolved. The germline CDR1 and CDR2 sequences are SNHLY and FYNNEI. The CDR3 spans 13 residues. V lost 6 bases to trimming and J lost 5 bases, with 11 bases between them. The CDR3 DNA is TGTGCCAGCAGATCGGAGAAGGATCAGCCCCAGCATTTT. Translation: CASRSEKDQPQHF.